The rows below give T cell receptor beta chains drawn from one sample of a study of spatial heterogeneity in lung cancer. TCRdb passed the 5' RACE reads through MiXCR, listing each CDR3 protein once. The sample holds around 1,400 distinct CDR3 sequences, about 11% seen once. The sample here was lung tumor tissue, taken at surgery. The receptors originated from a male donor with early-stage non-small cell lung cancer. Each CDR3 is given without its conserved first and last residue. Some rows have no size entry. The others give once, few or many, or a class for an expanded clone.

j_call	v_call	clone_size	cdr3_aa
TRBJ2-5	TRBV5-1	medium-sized	ASSPLNVGYQETQY
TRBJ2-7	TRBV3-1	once	ASSHEQGSSYEQY
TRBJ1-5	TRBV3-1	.	ASSPGGYSNQPQH
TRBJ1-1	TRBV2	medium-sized	ASSGVYRNTEAF
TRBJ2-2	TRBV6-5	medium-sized	ASSYSSLALATGELF
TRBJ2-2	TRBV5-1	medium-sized	ASSLYTGELF
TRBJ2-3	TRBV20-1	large	SARNRGTADTQY
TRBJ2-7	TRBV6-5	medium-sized	ASRSDGPYEQY
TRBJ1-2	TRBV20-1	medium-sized	SARNRNYGYT
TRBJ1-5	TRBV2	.	ASSEYQGSNQPQH
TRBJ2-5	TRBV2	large	ASSVDYQETQY
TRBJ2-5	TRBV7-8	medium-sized	ASSFGLKETQY